Described below is a single T cell receptor (beta chain) sequence and its context. Its antigen is still unknown. These data come from a study of shared clonotypes between healthy human individuals. Study-wide context: Donors consisted of a couple of women and three men between 18 and 49.

V shed 3 bases, J shed 4 bases, and the junction held 2 bases outside the gene matches. From germline, CDR1 is SGHRS and CDR2 YFSETQ. There are 13 residues in the CDR3. Whole-study results and caveats: The study generally estimated greater richness for naive than memory subsets. Clonotype sharing levels among donors were expected to vary with sequencing depth. Represented diversity (both genetic and exposure-history) was limited by the small number of donors.

TCRdb keeps only in-frame clones here, not all; method: immunoSEQ multiplex PCR. The sample yields 2 million to 2.5 million clones, approximately 90% seen once. This TCR derives from a man in his late teens or twenties in good health. Some clones in this sample may be carry-over from other donors' samples. Sample: naive CD4+ T cells from PBMCs. Subset here: CD45RA+ positively selected. This chain links TRBV5-1 with TRBJ2-5; 8 positions agree with TRBD2. The DNA of the CDR3 is TGCGCCAGCAGCTGGACTAGCCCAGAGACCCAGTACTTC. Amino acid sequence: CASSWTSPETQYF.